The 15 T cell receptor beta chains below come from one sample, sequenced in a study of Graves' ophthalmopathy and Graves' hyperthyroidism. Transcripts of RNA were the source for amplifying TCR beta CDR3 regions. HTBI-primed first-round RT-PCR preceded second-round multiplex PCR. TCRdb recomputed calls from the multiplex PCR reads with MiXCR, one row per CDR3 protein. The table records 620,000 or so distinct CDR3 sequences, 22% of them present only once. Material for sequencing was peripheral blood. These TCRs come from a woman under 30 with stable Graves' hyperthyroidism. Some clones in this sample may be carry-over from other donors' samples.

There are many counts of this clonotype. The rearrangement links TRBV4-1 to TRBJ2-5; 8 bases line up with TRBD1. J gave up 1 base and V 5 bases, and 9 bases lay outside the gene matches. Germline CDR1 MGHRA, CDR2 YSYEKL. The CDR3 is 16 amino acids. The CDR3 DNA reads TGCGCCAGCAGCGTGCAACAGGGGGGTGTCCAAGAGACCCAGTACTTC. Translated: CASSVQQGGVQETQYF.

DNA of the CDR3: TGCAGCGTTGAAGTGGGAAGGGGAACGCGGGAGCAGTACTTC. It is translated as CSVEVGRGTREQYF. V is TRBV29-1 and J is TRBJ2-7; D may be TRBD1 (5 bases). The length of the CDR3 is 14 residues. V was clipped by 1 base and J by 7 bases, with 17 bases between them. Germline V CDR1 and CDR2: SQVTM, ANQGSEA.

This clonotype was detected many times. V gene TRBV6-5 combines with J gene TRBJ1-1; D remains ambiguous. Germline CDR1 MNHEY, CDR2 SVGAGI. The CDR3 sequence is 14 residues long. V was shortened by 0 bases and J by 3 bases, with 8 bases between the two germline ends. For the CDR3, the DNA is TGTGCCAGCAGTTACTCGAGTAGGTACACTGAAGCTTTCTTT. Encoded protein: CASSYSSRYTEAFF.

This clonotype was picked up a small number of times. The rearrangement uses TRBV7-8 and TRBJ1-1; the D gene is possibly TRBD1 (5 bases). Germline CDR1 is SGHVS and CDR2 is FQNEAQ. V gave up 5 bases and J gave up 2 bases, with 18 bases separating them. This CDR3 is 16 amino acids long. The CDR3 sequence: CASSRGRGKSNTEAFF. The CDR3 region has the DNA TGTGCCAGCAGCCGAGGGCGGGGGAAGAGTAACACTGAAGCTTTCTTT.

This clonotype was recorded many times. V and J are TRBV6-1 and TRBJ1-1; 7 bases map to TRBD1. Trimming cost V 3 bases and J 7 bases; bases outside gene matches: 5. The CDR3 runs 13 residues. In germline, CDR1 is MNHNS, CDR2 SASEGT. The CDR3 region is CASSDRQGGEAFF. The CDR3, as DNA: TGTGCCAGCAGTGACCGACAGGGCGGTGAAGCTTTCTTT.

The table lists this clonotype with many counts. The V gene is TRBV13, the J gene TRBJ1-1; TRBD1 is a possible D gene (5 bases). CDR1 and CDR2 (germline): PRHDT, FYEKMQ (reference sequence). This CDR3 contains 16 residues. V dropped 2 bases and J dropped 2 bases, with 15 bases sitting between them. CDR3 residues: CASSLFSGRINTEAFF. The DNA of the CDR3 is TGTGCCAGCAGCTTATTTTCGGGACGGATAAACACTGAAGCTTTCTTT.

This clonotype has just a few counts. Relative to the germline gene, one junction end is altered; a read error may explain this. The chain has TRBV6-1 and TRBJ1-2; TRBD1 matches at 7 bases. Germline CDR1 and CDR2: MNHNS and SASEGT. This CDR3 has 14 residues. CDR3 nucleotide sequence: TGTGCCGGCAGTGAAGCGGGGACAGCCTATGGCTACACCTTC. Amino acids: CAGSEAGTAYGYTF.

This clonotype was recorded at least ten times. The chain links TRBV12-3 or TRBV12-4 to TRBJ2-7; 11 bases fit TRBD2. J was trimmed by 4 bases and V by 5 bases; bases with no gene match: 10. CDR3 length: 16 amino acids. CDR3 coding DNA: TGTGCCAGCAGTCCCGGGGAAATAGCGGGGGGGTACGAGCAGTACTTC. Residues: CASSPGEIAGGYEQYF.

This clonotype was detected only a few times. A clone one base away is much larger, so this may be a read error. The rearrangement links TRBV6-1 to TRBJ2-5; possible D gene TRBD2, 6 bases. The CDR3 totals 16 residues. Germline lookup yields CDR1 MNHNS and CDR2 SASEGT. The CDR3 spells CASSERGGSGGETKYF. The CDR3 nucleotides are TGTGCCAGCAGTGAACGAGGAGGGTCCGGAGGAGAGACCAAGTACTTC.

This clonotype occurred many times. The chain recombines TRBV30 with TRBJ1-5; D might be TRBD1 (5 bases). This CDR3 spans 12 amino acids. V was shortened by 7 bases and J by 4 bases, with 11 bases between the two germline ends. Germline V CDR1 and CDR2: GTSNPN, SVGIG (reference sequence). The CDR3 region has the DNA TGTGCCTCGGGACCGTGGAATCAGCCCCAGCATTTT. It translates to CASGPWNQPQHF.

The chain combines TRBV5-1 with TRBJ2-7, with 14 bases that match TRBD2. This CDR3 has 18 amino acids. The germline V gene encodes CDR1 SGHRS and CDR2 YFSETQ. Trimming at V came to 4 bases and at J to 5 bases, leaving 14 bases not matched to a gene. Here the CDR3 reads CASSPGPGTSGSRDEQYF. CDR3 DNA: TGCGCCAGCAGCCCGGGCCCCGGGACTAGCGGGAGCCGCGACGAGCAGTACTTC.

This clonotype was found many times. The chain is built from TRBV6-1 and TRBJ1-6; D ambiguous. The CDR3 has 13 residues. The germline gives CDR1 MNHNS, CDR2 SASEGT. V lost 11 bases and J 0 bases, leaving 8 bases between the germline ends. The CDR3 is CAGKGSYNSPLHF. The CDR3 nucleotides read TGTGCCGGAAAGGGCTCCTATAATTCACCCCTCCACTTT.

At least ten counts were recorded for this clonotype. The chain couples TRBV7-2 to TRBJ1-1; no definite D call. Trimming removed 5 bases at V and 11 bases at J, with 15 bases between. The CDR3 contains 12 residues. Per germline, CDR1 SGHTA and CDR2 FQGNSA. In DNA, the CDR3 is TGTGCCAGCAGCACCACCCGGAGTTGGGCTTTCTTT. Translation: CASSTTRSWAFF.

Ten or more counts support this clonotype. The V and J genes are TRBV6-1 and TRBJ1-1; D unclear. Germline V CDR1 and CDR2: MNHNS, SASEGT. V was clipped by 5 bases and J by 0 bases, with 10 bases between them. The CDR3 sequence is 14 residues long. CDR3 DNA: TGTGCCAGCAGTCCGGCGATCATGAACACTGAAGCTTTCTTT. Translated: CASSPAIMNTEAFF.

A word on this clonotype: With a much larger clone just one base away, this may be a read error. This rearrangement joins TRBV27 to TRBJ1-1; 9 bases match TRBD1. Germline V gene data show CDR1 as MNHEY and CDR2 as SMNVEV (reference sequence). CDR3 length equals 15 residues. The CDR3 sequence is CASSPWDREGTESFF. The DNA for the CDR3 is TGTGCCAGCAGCCCTTGGGACAGGGAAGGAACTGAATCTTTCTTT.